This TCR beta chain was identified in a study of blood T cells in healthy people across ages. Germline V gene lookup returns CDR1 DFQATT and CDR2 SNEGSKA (reference sequence). The CDR3 is 15 amino acids. V was clipped by 4 bases and J by 4 bases; unmatched bases: 10. Sample-barcoded 5' priming and a J-beta primer mix drove a second PCR of roughly 6 to 12 cycles. TCRdb reprocessed the 5' RACE reads with MiXCR, giving one entry per CDR3 protein. The data contain approximately 780,000 distinct CDR3 sequences, under 30% of them seen just once; the ten biggest clones take up less than 3.5%. These data also formed part of another study, on T cells of mothers and their children. That investigation notes: Maternal samples each gave over 9 million TCR beta CDR3 reads, and child samples approximately 2.8 million each.

The origin of this receptor is a boy aged 5 to 17 in good health. Sequencing was performed on blood. The genes are TRBV20-1 and TRBJ2-7; 10 bases agree with TRBD1. Here the CDR3 DNA reads TGCAGTGCTATGTGGCCGGGACAGGGGTTTTACGAGCAGTACTTC. It specifies CSAMWPGQGFYEQYF.